This TCR beta chain was identified in a study of CD8+ T cells in alopecia areata. General observations from the study: Among patients, TCR sharing was less clear than in mice, a difference possibly due in part to HLA diversity in the patient population. For lesional scalp, especially alopecia totalis/universalis, clonality was higher than in normal scalp. Sequences from scalp samples also cover resident alphabeta T cells of normal skin.

In germline, CDR1 is LGHNA, CDR2 YNLKQL (reference sequence). This CDR3 is 14 amino acids long. To note about this clone: Its cognate antigen is unknown. Gene labels here are mouse ones. From the germline J gene comes the end of the CDR3, since the read stops 4 residues before it.

A panel of CD4, CD8alpha, NKG2D, NKG2ACE and other markers served to sort pooled cutaneous lymph node cells. cDNA reverse transcribed from extracted RNA served as the sequencing template. This table comes from immunoSEQ multiplex PCR, and its TCRdb copy is limited to in-frame clones, with some not included. The table lists under 350,000 clones, with no singletons. The V call is TRBV5, the J call TRBJ2-1; 7 bases are a match to TRBD1. Sequences were obtained from CD4+ T cells sorted from a lymph node. The receptor's source is a C3H/HeJ mouse with alopecia areata. As its MHC haplotype, the strain has H2-k. CDR3: CASSPDRDGAEQFF. The covered CDR3 bases are TGTGCCAGCAGCCCTGACAGGGATGGGGCT.